A selection of T cell receptor beta chains follows, all from one sample in a study of Ad26.COV2.S vaccination and SARS-CoV-2 variants. Clones were read by immunoSEQ multiplex PCR, and TCRdb kept only the in-frame ones, dropping some. The sample lists 330,000 or so clones, roughly 90% occurring once. The sequenced sample was peripheral blood, obtained in a trial of Ad26.COV2.S vaccine versus placebo. All receptors come from a person aged 18-65 years who received the Ad26.COV2.S COVID-19 vaccine or a placebo. Both conserved end residues are part of each CDR3. D genes are given only for firm matches. Only some rows state a clone size, as once, few, many or a class for expanded clones.

J gene,D gene,V gene,clone size,CDR3 protein,CDR3 DNA
TRBJ1-3,TRBD1,TRBV6-6,NA,CASSLRGTDGNTIYF,TGTGCCAGCAGTTTAAGGGGGACAGACGGAAACACCATATATTTT
TRBJ1-3,TRBD1,TRBV4-3,NA,CASTSQNRGADTIYF,TGCGCCAGCACTAGCCAGAACAGGGGCGCGGACACCATATATTTT
TRBJ2-5,NA,TRBV4-1,NA,CASSQKSWTEQETQYF,TGCGCCAGCAGCCAAAAATCTTGGACAGAACAAGAGACCCAGTACTTC
TRBJ2-5,TRBD2,TRBV6-6,NA,CASSLTSGRAGKTQYF,TGTGCCAGCAGTTTGACTAGCGGGAGGGCCGGTAAGACCCAGTACTTC
TRBJ2-7,NA,TRBV7-2,NA,CASSLDKFNGYPYEQYF,TGTGCCAGCAGCTTAGATAAGTTCAACGGGTACCCCTACGAGCAGTACTTC
TRBJ1-3,NA,TRBV19,NA,CASSRGSGNTIYF,TGTGCCAGTAGTAGGGGCTCTGGAAACACCATATATTTT
TRBJ1-5,NA,TRBV6-6,NA,CASSRGGRQPQHF,TGTGCCAGCAGCAGGGGTGGACGTCAGCCCCAGCATTTT
TRBJ1-1,TRBD1,TRBV6-6,once,CASSRQGVTEAFF,TGTGCCAGCAGTAGACAGGGGGTGACTGAAGCTTTCTTT
TRBJ2-3,NA,TRBV19,NA,CASSRTTSTDTQYF,TGTGCCAGTAGTAGGACAACTAGCACAGATACGCAGTATTTT
TRBJ1-2,TRBD1,TRBV28,NA,CASSADRADGYTF,TGTGCCAGCAGTGCGGACAGGGCGGATGGCTACACCTTC
TRBJ2-2,TRBD1,TRBV6-5,NA,CASRRQGGGAGELFF,TGTGCCAGCAGGAGACAGGGTGGGGGTGCCGGGGAGCTGTTTTTT
TRBJ2-7,TRBD1,TRBV12-5,NA,CASGLVDVGGYDRGRSGEQYF,TGTGCTAGTGGTTTGGTAGACGTGGGAGGATACGACAGGGGGCGATCGGGCGAGCAGTACTTC
TRBJ2-1,TRBD2,TRBV3-1/TRBV3-2,NA,CASSQAGTSGGPGNEQFF,TGTGCCAGCAGCCAAGCAGGGACTAGCGGGGGGCCAGGCAATGAGCAGTTCTTC
TRBJ2-1,TRBD2,TRBV5-1,NA,CASSLAGNEQFF,TGCGCCAGCTCTCTAGCGGGGAATGAGCAGTTCTTC
TRBJ1-1,NA,TRBV19,NA,CASEDWNTEAFF,TGTGCCAGTGAGGATTGGAACACTGAAGCTTTCTTT
TRBJ1-5,NA,TRBV4-3,NA,CASSPYTALQPQHF,TGCGCCAGCAGCCCTTACACGGCCCTTCAGCCCCAGCATTTT
TRBJ1-1,NA,TRBV27,NA,CATSPTEGGSEAFF,TGTGCCACCAGTCCGACGGAGGGGGGAAGTGAAGCTTTCTTT
TRBJ1-1,NA,TRBV29-1,NA,CSVEVPGTNTEAFF,TGCAGCGTTGAGGTCCCAGGAACGAACACTGAAGCTTTCTTT
TRBJ2-7,NA,TRBV5-1,NA,CASSSGTTGSYEQYF,TGCGCCAGCAGCTCGGGGACGACAGGTTCCTACGAGCAGTACTTC
TRBJ1-1,NA,TRBV3-1/TRBV3-2,NA,CASSPPRSGPTEAFF,TGTGCCAGCAGCCCCCCGAGGAGCGGCCCCACTGAAGCTTTCTTT
TRBJ2-1,NA,TRBV3-1/TRBV3-2,once,CASSQDRGQFF,TGTGCCAGCAGCCAAGACAGGGGGCAGTTCTTC
TRBJ2-5,NA,TRBV16,NA,CASSQSAPRPTYQETQYF,TGTGCCAGCAGCCAATCGGCCCCACGGCCGACGTACCAAGAGACCCAGTACTTC
TRBJ2-1,NA,TRBV12-5,NA,CASGLAPLGGGNDNEQFF,TGTGCTAGTGGTTTAGCCCCATTAGGTGGGGGGAACGACAATGAGCAGTTCTTC
TRBJ2-1,TRBD1,TRBV4-3,NA,CASSQGGGTGVYNEQFF,TGCGCCAGCAGCCAAGGTGGTGGGACAGGGGTATACAATGAGCAGTTCTTC
TRBJ1-1,NA,TRBV20-1,NA,CTAGDWTEAFF,TGCACTGCGGGGGATTGGACTGAAGCTTTCTTT
TRBJ2-1,TRBD1,TRBV6-2/TRBV6-3,NA,CASSSGTGGYNEQFF,TGTGCCAGCAGTTCCGGGACAGGGGGCTACAATGAGCAGTTCTTC
TRBJ1-2,NA,TRBV19,NA,CASSIPGAHAPGYTF,TGTGCCAGTAGTATCCCGGGGGCCCACGCGCCTGGCTACACCTTC